The TCR beta chain described here comes from a study of T cells in Graves' hyperthyroidism and ophthalmopathy. To note about this clonotype: Antigen specificity is unknown.

Study results and caveats: Ophthalmopathy was distinguished from stable hyperthyroidism by 13 V-J signatures. In blood, most of the thyroid clonotypes expanded above 0.001 were also present. Ophthalmopathy, which appeared later, was predicted by the model a median approximately 6 months before onset.

Germline values: CDR1 DFQATT, CDR2 SNEGSKA (reference sequence). Trimming left V 1 base short and J 5 bases short, with 9 bases between. This CDR3 has 12 residues. Amplification of TCR beta CDR3 regions used RNA as the template. First-round RT-PCR with HTBI primers amplified the TCR CDR3 region. Each CDR3 protein is one row after TCRdb ran MiXCR on the multiplex PCR reads. The sample holds hundreds of thousands of distinct CDR3 sequences, 45% seen once. The receptor was derived from an adult man with Graves' disease, either hyperthyroidism or ophthalmopathy (not recorded which). What was sequenced was peripheral blood or thyroid tissue (not recorded which). This chain uses TRBV20-1 with TRBJ2-7; unclear D gene. Here the CDR3 reads CSARAIGHEQYF. CDR3 DNA: TGCAGTGCTAGAGCAATTGGGCACGAGCAGTACTTC.